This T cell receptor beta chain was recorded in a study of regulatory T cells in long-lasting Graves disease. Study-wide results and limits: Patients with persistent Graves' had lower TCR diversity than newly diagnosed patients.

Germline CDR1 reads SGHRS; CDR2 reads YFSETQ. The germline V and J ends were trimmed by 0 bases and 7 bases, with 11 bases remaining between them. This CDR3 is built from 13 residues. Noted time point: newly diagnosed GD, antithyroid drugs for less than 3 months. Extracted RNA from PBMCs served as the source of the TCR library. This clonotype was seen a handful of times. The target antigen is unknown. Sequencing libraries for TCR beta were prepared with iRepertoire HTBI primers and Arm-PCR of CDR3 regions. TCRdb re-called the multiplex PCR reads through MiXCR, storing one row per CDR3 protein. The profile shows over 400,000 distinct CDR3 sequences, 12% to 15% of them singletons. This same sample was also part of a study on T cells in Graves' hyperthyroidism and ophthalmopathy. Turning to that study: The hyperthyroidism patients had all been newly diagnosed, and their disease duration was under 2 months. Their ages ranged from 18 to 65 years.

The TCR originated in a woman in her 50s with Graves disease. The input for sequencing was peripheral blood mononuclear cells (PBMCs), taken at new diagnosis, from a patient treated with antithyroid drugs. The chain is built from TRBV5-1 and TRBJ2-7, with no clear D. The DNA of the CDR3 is TGCGCCAGCAGCTTGGAAGCTTCGGGTGAGCAGTACTTC. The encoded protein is CASSLEASGEQYF.